The T cell receptor (beta chain) described here comes from a study of PD-1 blockade in classical Hodgkin lymphoma (dated by TCRdb to the early 2020s). Broadly, across the study: The study used CyTOF and TCR beta sequencing to define a peripheral blood immune signature of response to PD-1 blockade in classical Hodgkin lymphoma. General study outcomes and caveats: The study covered only a single clinical trial cohort, and the causes of the repertoire differences, possibly disease activity or prior therapy, were still not defined. Newly diagnosed patients were reported to have lower baseline TCR diversity than healthy donors, and relapsed/refractory patients were reported to have lower baseline TCR diversity still.

This specimen's time point label, interpreted: newly diagnosed, previously untreated cHL patient sample. CD4+ T cells were purified from thawed PBMCs by magnetic negative selection with a Miltenyi CD4+ T cell isolation kit. As a comparison group for the relapsed/refractory trial patients, PBMCs were sequenced from patients with newly diagnosed, previously untreated classical Hodgkin lymphoma. Peripheral blood was collected in 8 mL Vacutainer Cell Preparation Tubes, from which PBMCs were isolated by centrifugation and then cryopreserved. Purified CD4+ and CD8+ fractions were generated only in cases for which an additional PBMC sample was available. Magnetically labelled cells were removed on LS columns in a quadroMACS separator, and the flow-through was retained as the purified fraction. The Qiagen DNeasy kit was used to extract genomic DNA both from unsorted PBMCs and from the negatively selected CD4+ and CD8+ fractions. Using primers that anneal to V and J segments, immunoSEQ multiplex PCR amplified the TCR beta CDR3 regions. A synthetic immune receptor repertoire was used to minimize amplification bias, and remaining bias was computationally removed after sequencing. Per the original workflow: Custom Python scripts were used to quantify repertoire diversity as the Shannon entropy index. Unsorted, CD4+ and CD8+ repertoires were examined separately, except in combined analyses, for which CD4+ and CD8+ sequences were merged in silico. TCRdb's version of the immuneACCESS table is confined to in-frame rearrangements and falls short of the full clone set. An unresolved V gene accounts for under half of the shortfall where checked; the remainder is of unknown origin. V and J calls and clone size are copied from that table; D and trimming were computed from the DNA. The sample table contains under 40,000 clones; only one count was recorded for about 85% of them. Roughly 1.2% of the sample is taken by the ten largest.

CDR1 SQVTM and CDR2 ANQGSEA are derived from the germline V gene. Cut back by 1 base and 13 bases, the V and J ends lie 8 bases apart. The CDR3, cysteine through phenylalanine, is 10 amino acids long. Of the read, only the CDR3 DNA is kept; its 30 bases are in frame from base 1. Points on this clone: Its cognate antigen has yet to be identified. Within one base of it there is no much larger clone, and no base qualities were kept.

The source is a human donor with classical Hodgkin lymphoma. Source material: CD4+ T cells from blood. The receptor chain draws on TRBV29-1 and TRBJ2-1, with the D segment identity uncertain. The CDR3: CSVEVRTQFF. In nucleotides, the sequence is TGCAGCGTTGAAGTAAGAACTCAGTTCTTC.